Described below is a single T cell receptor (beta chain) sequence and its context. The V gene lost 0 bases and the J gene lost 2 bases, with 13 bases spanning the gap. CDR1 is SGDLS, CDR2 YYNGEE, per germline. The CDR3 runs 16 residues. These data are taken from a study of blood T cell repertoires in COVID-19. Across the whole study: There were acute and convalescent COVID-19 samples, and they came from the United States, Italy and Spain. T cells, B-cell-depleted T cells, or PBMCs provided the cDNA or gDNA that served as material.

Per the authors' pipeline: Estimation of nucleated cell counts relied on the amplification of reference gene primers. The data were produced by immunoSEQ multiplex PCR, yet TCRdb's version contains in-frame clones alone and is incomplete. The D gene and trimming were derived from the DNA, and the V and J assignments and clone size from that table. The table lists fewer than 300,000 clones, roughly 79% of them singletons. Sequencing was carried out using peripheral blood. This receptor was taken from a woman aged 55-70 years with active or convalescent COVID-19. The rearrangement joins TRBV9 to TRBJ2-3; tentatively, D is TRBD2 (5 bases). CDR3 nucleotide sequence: TGTGCCAGCAGCGTAGGGACGGGGTTCTACACAGATACGCAGTATTTT. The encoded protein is CASSVGTGFYTDTQYF.